This T cell receptor (beta chain) was identified during a study of blood T cell repertoires in COVID-19. Study-level information: From the United States, Italy and Spain came samples of acute and convalescent COVID-19.

J was trimmed by 9 bases and V by 0 bases; bases with no gene match: 3. Germline V CDR1 and CDR2: SGHKS, YYEKEE (reference sequence). CDR3 size: 14 residues. Those enrolled, adults aged roughly 18 to 95 years, came from around 25 US areas. Participant reports of clinical history set cohort assignment. The method was immunoSEQ multiplex PCR; TCRdb's version includes in-frame clones alone and lacks a portion of them. There are 130,000 or so clones in the sample; roughly 83% occur only once, and around 10% lies in the top ten. The sequenced material came from PBMCs or T cells enriched from blood (not recorded which). The source of this sequence is a middle-aged man who had recovered from COVID-19. V is TRBV5-5 and J is TRBJ1-6; TRBD1 agrees at 7 bases. CDR3 amino acids: CASSLAGGGSPLHF. The CDR3 DNA is TGTGCCAGCAGCTTGGCAGGGGGTGGTTCACCCCTCCACTTT.